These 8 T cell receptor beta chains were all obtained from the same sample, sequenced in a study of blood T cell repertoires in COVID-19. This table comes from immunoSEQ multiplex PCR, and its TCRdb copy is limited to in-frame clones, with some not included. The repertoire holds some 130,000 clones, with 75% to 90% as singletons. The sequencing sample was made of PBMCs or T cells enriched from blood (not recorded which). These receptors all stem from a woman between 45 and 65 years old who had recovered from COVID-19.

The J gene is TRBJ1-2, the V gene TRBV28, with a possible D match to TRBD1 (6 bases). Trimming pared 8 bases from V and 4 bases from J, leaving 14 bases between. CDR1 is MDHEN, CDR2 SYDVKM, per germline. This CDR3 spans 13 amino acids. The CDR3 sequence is CASGRGARYGYTF. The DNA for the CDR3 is TGTGCCAGCGGGCGGGGGGCGCGCTATGGCTACACCTTC.

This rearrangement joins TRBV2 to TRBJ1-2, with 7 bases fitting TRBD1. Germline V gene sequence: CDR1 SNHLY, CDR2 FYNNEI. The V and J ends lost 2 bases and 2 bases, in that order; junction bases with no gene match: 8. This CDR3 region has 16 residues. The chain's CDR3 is CASSEIWQGVNYGYTF. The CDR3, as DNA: TGTGCCAGCAGTGAAATTTGGCAGGGGGTGAACTATGGCTACACCTTC.

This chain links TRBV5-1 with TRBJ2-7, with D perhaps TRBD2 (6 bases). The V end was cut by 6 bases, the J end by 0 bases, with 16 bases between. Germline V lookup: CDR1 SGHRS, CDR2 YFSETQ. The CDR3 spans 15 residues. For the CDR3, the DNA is TGCGCCAGCACAACCGGAGGGGTGATCTCCTACGAGCAGTACTTC. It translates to CASTTGGVISYEQYF.

The CDR3 loop reads CASSEGGVEQYF. CDR3 DNA sequence: TGTGCCAGCAGTGAAGGGGGGGTTGAGCAGTACTTC. This chain uses TRBV6-1 with TRBJ2-7; weak D call: TRBD2 (6 bases). This CDR3 spans 12 amino acids. V shed 1 base and J shed 7 bases, with 8 bases lying between them. Per the germline V gene, CDR1 is MNHNS and CDR2 is SASEGT.

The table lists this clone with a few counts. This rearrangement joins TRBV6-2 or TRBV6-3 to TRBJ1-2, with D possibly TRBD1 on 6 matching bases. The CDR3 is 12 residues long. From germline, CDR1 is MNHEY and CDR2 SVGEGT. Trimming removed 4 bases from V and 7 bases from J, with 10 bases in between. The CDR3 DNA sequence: TGTGCCAGCAGTTCGGACAGCCTTGGCTACACCTTC. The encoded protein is CASSSDSLGYTF.

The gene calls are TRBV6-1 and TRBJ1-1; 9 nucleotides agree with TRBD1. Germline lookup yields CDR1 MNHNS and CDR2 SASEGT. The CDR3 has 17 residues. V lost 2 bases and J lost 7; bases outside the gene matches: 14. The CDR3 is CASSEIGGGTGFYEAFF. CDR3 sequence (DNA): TGTGCCAGCAGTGAAATCGGGGGCGGGACAGGGTTTTATGAAGCTTTCTTT.

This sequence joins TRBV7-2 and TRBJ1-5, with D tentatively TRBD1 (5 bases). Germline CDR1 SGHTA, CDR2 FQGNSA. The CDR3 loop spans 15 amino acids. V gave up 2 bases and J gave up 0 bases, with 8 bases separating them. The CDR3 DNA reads TGTGCCAGCAGCTTACAGGGCACTAGCAATCAGCCCCAGCATTTT. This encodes CASSLQGTSNQPQHF.

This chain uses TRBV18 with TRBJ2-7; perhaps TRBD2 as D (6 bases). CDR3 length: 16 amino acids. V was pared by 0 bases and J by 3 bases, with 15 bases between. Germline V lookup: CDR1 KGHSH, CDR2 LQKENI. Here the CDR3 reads CASSPPGFYGSYEQYF. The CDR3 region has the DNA TGTGCCAGCTCACCACCGGGGTTTTACGGGAGCTACGAGCAGTACTTC.